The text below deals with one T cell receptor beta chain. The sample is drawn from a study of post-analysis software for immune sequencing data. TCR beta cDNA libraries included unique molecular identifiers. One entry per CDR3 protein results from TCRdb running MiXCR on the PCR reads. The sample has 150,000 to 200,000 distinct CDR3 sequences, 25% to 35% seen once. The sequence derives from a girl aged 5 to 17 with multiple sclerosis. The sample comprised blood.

In DNA, the CDR3 is TGTGCCAGCAGCCAAAAACAGGGTCGGGGCTATGGCTACACCTTC. This gives the protein CASSQKQGRGYGYTF. V gene TRBV3-1 combines with J gene TRBJ1-2, with D perhaps matching TRBD1 (6 bases). CDR1 and CDR2 (germline): LGHDT, YNNKEL (reference sequence). Trimming took off 2 bases at V and 4 bases at J, with 14 bases between the two ends. This CDR3 has 15 residues.